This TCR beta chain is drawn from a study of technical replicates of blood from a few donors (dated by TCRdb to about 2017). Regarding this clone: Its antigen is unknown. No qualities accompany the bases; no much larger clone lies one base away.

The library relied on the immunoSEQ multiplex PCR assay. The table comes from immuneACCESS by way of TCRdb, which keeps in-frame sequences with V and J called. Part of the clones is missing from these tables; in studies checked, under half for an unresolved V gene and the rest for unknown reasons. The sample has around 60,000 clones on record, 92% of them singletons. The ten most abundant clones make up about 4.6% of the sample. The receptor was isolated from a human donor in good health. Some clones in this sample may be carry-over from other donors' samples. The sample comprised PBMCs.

The DNA sequence follows: TGTGCCAGCAGTGAAGCTCCCTACACAGATACGCAGTATTTT. Its translation reads: CASSEAPYTDTQYF. Recombination linked TRBV2 to TRBJ2-3; no D gene can be assigned with confidence. The CDR3 sequence holds 14 residues, the cysteine and phenylalanine included. Only the CDR3 region is kept as DNA, spanning 42 bases read in frame from base 1. V and J lose 0 bases and 2 bases, and a span of 6 bases separates them. The germline V gene provides CDR1 SNHLY and CDR2 FYNNEI.